This paragraph reports one TCR beta chain. Its target is not known. Next came a second PCR, run for about 7 to 12 cycles, which used a sample-barcoded 5' primer along with a J-beta primer mix. One entry per CDR3 protein results from TCRdb running MiXCR on the 5' RACE reads. Among 600,000 to 850,000 distinct CDR3 sequences listed, roughly 45% were seen once. The entry originates in a study of blood T cells in healthy people across ages. Study-wide findings and caveats: There were more naive CD4+ cells and higher diversity in long-lived donors than in aged donors. Investigators viewed diversity estimates from one million T cells as underestimates, the study reported. While age rose, TCR beta diversity per million T cells dropped in a roughly linear way.

This CDR3 has 16 amino acids. Trimming took off 2 bases at V and 0 bases at J, with 11 bases between the two ends. The V gene is TRBV12-3 or TRBV12-4, the J gene TRBJ2-1; possibly TRBD2 for D (6 bases). The sequencing input was blood. The receptor was derived from a woman aged 55-69 years in good health. The CDR3 sequence: CASSLTAGSSYNEQFF. The CDR3 DNA follows: TGTGCCAGCAGTTTAACGGCGGGATCCTCCTACAATGAGCAGTTCTTC.